The rows below give T cell receptor beta chains drawn from one sample of a study of blood T cell repertoires in COVID-19. The protocol was immunoSEQ multiplex PCR, while the TCRdb copy is restricted to in-frame clones and leaves out a portion. Of about 320,000 clones listed, approximately 88% are singletons. Sequencing input: PBMCs or T cells enriched from blood (not recorded which). These receptors came from a man aged 55 to 70 who had recovered from COVID-19. CDR3s include the opening cysteine and the closing phenylalanine or tryptophan. Fields, in order: J gene, V gene, clone size, D gene, CDR3 protein, CDR3 DNA. The D gene is left open where the match is weak. For some rows the clone size is stated as once, few or many, or as a class when expanded; others skip it.

j_gene: TRBJ2-7
v_gene: TRBV10-1
abundance: once
d_gene: .
CDR3aa: CASRLIGASYEQYF
CDR3nt: TGCGCCAGCAGGCTTATAGGAGCATCCTACGAGCAGTACTTC

j_gene: TRBJ1-3
v_gene: TRBV6-5
abundance: few
d_gene: .
CDR3aa: CASSYEALGNTIYF
CDR3nt: TGTGCCAGCAGTTACGAGGCACTCGGAAACACCATATATTTT

j_gene: TRBJ2-4
v_gene: TRBV5-1
abundance: .
d_gene: .
CDR3aa: CASSKQGAGNIQYF
CDR3nt: TGCGCCAGCAGTAAACAGGGTGCGGGAAACATTCAGTACTTC

j_gene: TRBJ2-7
v_gene: TRBV18
abundance: .
d_gene: TRBD2
CDR3aa: CASSPPTSGGTYEQYF
CDR3nt: TGTGCCAGCTCACCACCAACTAGCGGGGGGACCTACGAGCAGTACTTC

j_gene: TRBJ1-2
v_gene: TRBV7-2
abundance: .
d_gene: TRBD1
CDR3aa: CASSSRTGPNYGYTF
CDR3nt: TGTGCCAGCAGCTCGCGGACAGGACCTAACTATGGCTACACCTTC

j_gene: TRBJ1-4
v_gene: TRBV19
abundance: .
d_gene: TRBD1
CDR3aa: CATGTGIPTNEKLFF
CDR3nt: TGTGCCACGGGGACAGGCATTCCAACTAATGAAAAACTGTTTTTT

j_gene: TRBJ2-6
v_gene: TRBV9
abundance: .
d_gene: .
CDR3aa: CASSGDRRYSGANVLTF
CDR3nt: TGTGCCAGCAGCGGAGACAGGCGCTACTCTGGGGCCAACGTCCTGACTTTC

j_gene: TRBJ1-2
v_gene: TRBV29-1
abundance: .
d_gene: TRBD1
CDR3aa: CSVATGINGYTF
CDR3nt: TGCAGCGTTGCGACAGGGATCAATGGCTACACCTTC

j_gene: TRBJ2-3
v_gene: TRBV2
abundance: .
d_gene: .
CDR3aa: CASSPWGAKEDTQYF
CDR3nt: TGTGCCAGCAGCCCTTGGGGAGCTAAGGAAGATACGCAGTATTTT

j_gene: TRBJ1-2
v_gene: TRBV19
abundance: .
d_gene: .
CDR3aa: CASVTGTYSNYGYTF
CDR3nt: TGTGCCAGTGTAACTGGGACATATTCTAACTATGGCTACACCTTC

j_gene: TRBJ2-4
v_gene: TRBV24-1
abundance: .
d_gene: TRBD2
CDR3aa: CATSARTSGSGDIQYF
CDR3nt: TGTGCCACCAGTGCCAGGACTAGCGGGAGTGGAGACATTCAGTACTTC

j_gene: TRBJ2-7
v_gene: TRBV5-1
abundance: .
d_gene: .
CDR3aa: CASSLAGTHSYEQYF
CDR3nt: TGCGCCAGCAGCTTGGCCGGGACACACTCCTACGAGCAGTACTTC

j_gene: TRBJ1-3
v_gene: TRBV24-1
abundance: .
d_gene: TRBD1
CDR3aa: CATSDSRQGSSGNTIYF
CDR3nt: TGTGCCACCAGTGATTCCAGACAGGGTAGCTCTGGAAACACCATATATTTT

j_gene: TRBJ2-2
v_gene: TRBV3-1/TRBV3-2
abundance: .
d_gene: TRBD2
CDR3aa: CASSQWSSGNTGELFF
CDR3nt: TGTGCCAGCAGCCAATGGTCTAGCGGGAACACCGGGGAGCTGTTTTTT

j_gene: TRBJ1-2
v_gene: TRBV5-4
abundance: .
d_gene: TRBD1
CDR3aa: CAIYRGGYGYTF
CDR3nt: TGTGCCATCTACAGGGGGGGATATGGCTACACCTTC

j_gene: TRBJ2-7
v_gene: TRBV3-1/TRBV3-2
abundance: .
d_gene: TRBD2
CDR3aa: CASSQGLAASYEQYF
CDR3nt: TGTGCCAGCAGCCAAGGACTAGCGGCGAGCTACGAGCAGTACTTC

j_gene: TRBJ1-3
v_gene: TRBV5-1
abundance: .
d_gene: TRBD1
CDR3aa: CASSATTTGGNGNTIYF
CDR3nt: TGCGCCAGCAGCGCGACAACTACAGGGGGAAATGGAAACACCATATATTTT

j_gene: TRBJ2-1
v_gene: TRBV6-5
abundance: .
d_gene: .
CDR3aa: CASTRSRGSYNEQFF
CDR3nt: TGTGCCAGCACGCGATCTCGGGGCTCCTACAATGAGCAGTTCTTC

j_gene: TRBJ2-1
v_gene: TRBV7-6
abundance: .
d_gene: TRBD2
CDR3aa: CASSSVRGGPGEQFF
CDR3nt: TGTGCCAGCAGCTCGGTCCGGGGGGGGCCCGGTGAGCAGTTCTTC

j_gene: TRBJ1-3
v_gene: TRBV5-1
abundance: .
d_gene: .
CDR3aa: CASSLNSLGNTIYF
CDR3nt: TGCGCCAGCAGCTTGAACAGTCTGGGAAACACCATATATTTT

j_gene: TRBJ2-1
v_gene: TRBV29-1
abundance: .
d_gene: .
CDR3aa: CSVELIVGYNEQFF
CDR3nt: TGCAGCGTTGAATTAATCGTCGGGTACAATGAGCAGTTCTTC

j_gene: TRBJ1-5
v_gene: TRBV28
abundance: .
d_gene: TRBD1
CDR3aa: CASSSQGARQPQHF
CDR3nt: TGTGCCAGCAGTTCACAGGGGGCCAGGCAGCCCCAGCATTTT

j_gene: TRBJ2-2
v_gene: TRBV3-1/TRBV3-2
abundance: few
d_gene: .
CDR3aa: CASRPRSPSTGELFF
CDR3nt: TGTGCCAGCAGGCCCAGGTCCCCCAGCACCGGGGAGCTGTTTTTT

j_gene: TRBJ2-7
v_gene: TRBV5-1
abundance: .
d_gene: .
CDR3aa: CASSLEQGWHEQYF
CDR3nt: TGCGCCAGCAGTCTTGAACAGGGATGGCACGAGCAGTACTTC

j_gene: TRBJ1-3
v_gene: TRBV5-1
abundance: .
d_gene: .
CDR3aa: CASSFGTPGNTIYF
CDR3nt: TGCGCCAGCAGCTTCGGGACTCCGGGAAACACCATATATTTT

j_gene: TRBJ1-2
v_gene: TRBV5-1
abundance: .
d_gene: .
CDR3aa: CASSLGHQGDGYTF
CDR3nt: TGCGCCAGCAGCTTGGGGCACCAGGGTGATGGCTACACCTTC

j_gene: TRBJ1-2
v_gene: TRBV5-1
abundance: .
d_gene: .
CDR3aa: CASRGQDYGYTF
CDR3nt: TGCGCCAGCAGGGGGCAGGACTATGGCTACACCTTC

j_gene: TRBJ2-2
v_gene: TRBV5-4
abundance: .
d_gene: .
CDR3aa: CASSFDRNPRTGELFF
CDR3nt: TGTGCCAGCAGCTTCGACAGGAACCCGAGGACCGGGGAGCTGTTTTTT

j_gene: TRBJ2-7
v_gene: TRBV10-1
abundance: few
d_gene: .
CDR3aa: CASINSSEQYF
CDR3nt: TGCGCCAGCATTAATAGTAGCGAGCAGTACTTC

j_gene: TRBJ2-1
v_gene: TRBV5-4
abundance: .
d_gene: TRBD2
CDR3aa: CASSPEPGLAGLKQFF
CDR3nt: TGTGCCAGCAGTCCGGAGCCGGGACTAGCGGGATTGAAGCAGTTCTTC

j_gene: TRBJ1-5
v_gene: TRBV19
abundance: .
d_gene: .
CDR3aa: CASSIDNRNQPQHF
CDR3nt: TGTGCCAGTAGTATAGACAACAGGAATCAGCCCCAGCATTTT

j_gene: TRBJ1-3
v_gene: TRBV18
abundance: .
d_gene: .
CDR3aa: CASSPLDILGGNTIYF
CDR3nt: TGTGCCAGCTCACCATTGGACATATTGGGAGGAAACACCATATATTTT

j_gene: TRBJ2-3
v_gene: TRBV5-1
abundance: once
d_gene: TRBD1
CDR3aa: CASSSSTGGFGTDTQYF
CDR3nt: TGCGCCAGCAGCAGCTCAACAGGGGGCTTCGGCACAGATACGCAGTATTTT

j_gene: TRBJ2-3
v_gene: TRBV7-2
abundance: .
d_gene: TRBD2
CDR3aa: CASSLELAGGPWADTQYF
CDR3nt: TGTGCCAGCAGCTTAGAACTAGCGGGAGGGCCATGGGCAGATACGCAGTATTTT

j_gene: TRBJ2-3
v_gene: TRBV11-2
abundance: .
d_gene: .
CDR3aa: CASSYGGLVTDTQYF
CDR3nt: TGTGCCAGCAGCTACGGGGGACTCGTCACAGATACGCAGTATTTT

j_gene: TRBJ2-1
v_gene: TRBV14
abundance: .
d_gene: .
CDR3aa: CASSPQHNEQFF
CDR3nt: TGTGCCAGCAGCCCACAGCACAATGAGCAGTTCTTC

j_gene: TRBJ1-2
v_gene: TRBV20-1
abundance: .
d_gene: .
CDR3aa: CSASLGDTGYTF
CDR3nt: TGCAGTGCTAGTCTGGGAGATACTGGCTACACCTTC

j_gene: TRBJ1-4
v_gene: TRBV18
abundance: .
d_gene: .
CDR3aa: CASSLTRLINEKLFF
CDR3nt: TGTGCCAGCTCACTTACCAGGTTAATTAATGAAAAACTGTTTTTT

j_gene: TRBJ2-7
v_gene: TRBV4-1
abundance: .
d_gene: .
CDR3aa: CASSQGEGAGGYEQYF
CDR3nt: TGCGCCAGCAGCCAAGGGGAAGGCGCCGGGGGCTACGAGCAGTACTTC

j_gene: TRBJ2-1
v_gene: TRBV6-5
abundance: .
d_gene: .
CDR3aa: CASKAGLTYNEQFF
CDR3nt: TGTGCCAGCAAGGCGGGATTAACCTACAATGAGCAGTTCTTC

j_gene: TRBJ2-3
v_gene: TRBV11-2
abundance: .
d_gene: TRBD2
CDR3aa: CASSLSGRISDTQYF
CDR3nt: TGTGCCAGCAGCTTAAGCGGGAGAATCTCAGATACGCAGTATTTT

j_gene: TRBJ1-6
v_gene: TRBV5-1
abundance: .
d_gene: .
CDR3aa: CASSMTGQGNSPLHF
CDR3nt: TGCGCCAGCAGCATGACAGGTCAGGGGAATTCACCCCTCCACTTT

j_gene: TRBJ2-2
v_gene: TRBV5-1
abundance: .
d_gene: TRBD1
CDR3aa: CASSLGQGMEAGELFF
CDR3nt: TGCGCCAGCAGCTTGGGACAGGGGATGGAAGCCGGGGAGCTGTTTTTT

j_gene: TRBJ2-3
v_gene: TRBV4-2
abundance: .
d_gene: TRBD2
CDR3aa: CASSPRLGLAASDTQYF
CDR3nt: TGTGCCAGCAGCCCCAGACTAGGACTAGCGGCGTCAGATACGCAGTATTTT

j_gene: TRBJ2-7
v_gene: TRBV28
abundance: .
d_gene: TRBD2
CDR3aa: CASSPQGGRHDEQYF
CDR3nt: TGTGCCAGCAGTCCCCAAGGCGGGAGACATGACGAGCAGTACTTC

j_gene: TRBJ2-1
v_gene: TRBV7-2
abundance: .
d_gene: TRBD2
CDR3aa: CASSLGPSGGSNEQFF
CDR3nt: TGTGCCAGCAGCTTAGGGCCCAGCGGGGGAAGCAATGAGCAGTTCTTC